The 19 T cell receptor beta chains below all came from one sample that was sequenced in a study of shared clonotypes between healthy human individuals (dated by TCRdb to 2018 to 2020). The library relied on the immunoSEQ multiplex PCR assay. TCRdb limited this immuneACCESS table to in-frame rearrangements with V and J called. A share of clones is missing; checked studies link under half to unresolved V genes, and the rest is unexplained. The sample table lists 600,000 to 750,000 clones, less than 80% of them with a count of one. Clones ranked in the top ten supply 1.8% of the sample. Sequenced input: memory CD4+ T cells sorted from blood. The sample's cell subset or site, from its label and the paper: CD45RA-negative fraction. The receptors derive from a woman in her twenties or thirties in good health.

The rearrangement links TRBV7-9 to TRBJ2-7; 9 positions agree with TRBD1. From germline, CDR1 is SEHNR and CDR2 FQNEAQ (reference sequence). The CDR3 covers 16 residues. Trimming cost V 5 bases and J 1 base; bases outside gene matches: 9. The CDR3: CASSEGYRGRSYEQYF. CDR3 bases: TGTGCCAGCAGCGAGGGGTACAGGGGGCGATCCTACGAGCAGTACTTC.

The rearrangement links TRBV28 to TRBJ1-5; possibly TRBD1 for D (6 bases). Germline V lookup: CDR1 MDHEN, CDR2 SYDVKM. The CDR3 length is 16 residues. The V end lost 5 bases, the J end lost 0 bases, and 14 bases lay between the germline ends. CDR3 residues: CASSGNQGISNQPQHF. CDR3 sequence (DNA): TGTGCCAGCAGTGGAAACCAGGGGATTAGCAATCAGCCCCAGCATTTT.

In DNA form, the CDR3 reads TGCGCCAGCAGCTGGGGGGGCCAGGACAATGAGCAGTTCTTC. The encoded protein is CASSWGGQDNEQFF. V and J are TRBV5-1 and TRBJ2-1; a possible D gene is TRBD2 (7 bases). Looked up from germline, CDR1 is SGHRS and CDR2 is YFSETQ. The CDR3 has 14 amino acids. V was clipped by 3 bases and J by 5 bases, with 12 bases between them.

This clone has a count of ten or more. At the DNA level, this CDR3 is encoded by other sequences in the same sample as well. V and J are TRBV5-1 and TRBJ2-7, with 14 bases fitting TRBD2. V lost 4 bases, J lost 0 bases, and 3 bases stayed unmatched. Germline V gives CDR1 SGHRS, CDR2 YFSETQ. The length of the CDR3 is 16 residues. The CDR3 is CASSTGTSGGSYEQYF. The CDR3 DNA reads TGCGCCAGCAGCACTGGGACTAGCGGGGGCTCCTACGAGCAGTACTTC. The entire variable domain, with the rest obtained from reference TRBV5-1 and TRBJ2-7, is as follows: KAGVTQTPRYLIKTRGQQVTLSCSPISGHRSVSWYQQTPGQGLQFLFEYFSETQRNKGNFPGRFSGRQFSNSRSEMNVSTLELGDSALYLCASSTGTSGGSYEQYFGPGTRLTVT.

The CDR3 protein is CASSQVFPGTSLNEQFF. The CDR3 DNA sequence: TGCGCCAGCAGCCAAGTTTTCCCCGGGACTAGCCTTAATGAGCAGTTCTTC. V and J are TRBV4-1 and TRBJ2-1; 9 bases are a match to TRBD2. The CDR3 contains 17 residues. CDR1 is MGHRA and CDR2 is YSYEKL in the germline V gene. J was trimmed by 7 bases and V by 1 base; bases with no gene match: 11.

The rearrangement joins TRBV29-1 to TRBJ2-5; 8 bases are a match to TRBD2. Trimming cost V 4 bases and J 0 bases; bases outside gene matches: 4. The CDR3 contains 14 residues. The germline V gene encodes CDR1 SQVTM and CDR2 ANQGSEA. CDR3 amino acids: CSVGSGSYQETQYF. Written as DNA, the CDR3 is TGCAGCGTTGGGAGCGGGAGTTACCAAGAGACCCAGTACTTC.

The chain employs TRBV28 and TRBJ2-7, with a tentative D call TRBD1 (7 bases). Germline V lookup: CDR1 MDHEN, CDR2 SYDVKM. The CDR3 length is 14 residues. V shed 6 bases and J shed 3 bases, with 15 bases lying between them. Written as DNA, the CDR3 is TGTGCCAGCAGCACAGGGCAGGGGGGCTACGAGCAGTACTTC. Translated: CASSTGQGGYEQYF. Together with reference TRBV28 and TRBJ2-7, the CDR3 gives the full variable domain: DVKVTQSSRYLVKRTGEKVFLECVQDMDHENMFWYRQDPGLGLRLIYFSYDVKMKEKGDIPEGYSVSREKKERFSLILESASTNQTSMYLCASSTGQGGYEQYFGPGTRLTVT.

The chain joins TRBV5-4 to TRBJ2-7, with 7 nucleotides matching TRBD2. Germline-derived CDR1 and CDR2 are SGHNT and YYREEE (reference sequence). The trim removed 0 bases at V and 0 bases at J, leaving 6 bases unmatched. CDR3 length: 16 residues. CDR3 nucleotide sequence: TGTGCCAGCAGCTTGGGAGGCCGGGACTACTCCTACGAGCAGTACTTC. It is translated as CASSLGGRDYSYEQYF.

The rearrangement joins TRBV7-8 to TRBJ2-2; the D is unclear. The CDR3 extends over 15 amino acids. The ends were cut back, 5 bases at V and 3 bases at J, with 13 bases in the middle. Per germline, CDR1 SGHVS and CDR2 FQNEAQ. The CDR3 DNA reads as TGTGCCAGCAGCGGTTCTACTTCGTACACCGGGGAGCTGTTTTTT. It encodes CASSGSTSYTGELFF.

The rearrangement links TRBV11-3 to TRBJ2-1; the match to TRBD2 covers 8 bases. The V segment lost 9 bases and the J segment 10 bases; nucleotides outside the gene matches: 8. Germline CDR1 is SGHNT and CDR2 is YENEEA. The CDR3 sequence is 12 residues long. The CDR3 nucleotides are TGTGCCAGTTATAGCGGGATGCGGGAGCAGTTCTTC. Its protein product is CASYSGMREQFF.

As to this clone: Other nucleotide sequences in the sample specify the same CDR3. This sequence joins TRBV7-9 and TRBJ1-5; unclear D gene. Germline values: CDR1 SEHNR, CDR2 FQNEAQ (reference sequence). The CDR3 contains 12 residues. Trimming removed 5 bases at V and 7 bases at J, with 9 bases between. The CDR3 sequence: CASSLNAQPQHF. Written as DNA, the CDR3 is TGTGCCAGCAGCCTCAATGCGCAGCCCCAGCATTTT.

The chain combines TRBV5-4 with TRBJ2-4; 7 bases are shared with TRBD2. Germline V CDR1 and CDR2: SGHNT, YYREEE (reference sequence). V was clipped by 2 bases and J by 2 bases; unmatched bases: 4. The CDR3 is made up of 15 amino acids. The CDR3 nucleotides are TGTGCCAGCAGCTTAGCGGGAATATCCAAAAACATTCAGTACTTC. Its translation: CASSLAGISKNIQYF. Full variable domain (missing parts from reference TRBV5-4 and TRBJ2-4): ETGVTQSPTHLIKTRGQQVTLRCSSQSGHNTVSWYQQALGQGPQFIFQYYREEENGRGNFPPRFSGLQFPNYSSELNVNALELDDSALYLCASSLAGISKNIQYFGAGTRLSVL.

This rearrangement joins TRBV7-8 to TRBJ2-3; 7 bases fit TRBD1. From germline, CDR1 is SGHVS and CDR2 FQNEAQ. The CDR3 runs to 15 residues. With V trimmed by 5 bases and J by 4 bases, 9 bases remained unmatched. In DNA form, the CDR3 reads TGTGCCAGCAGCCCTAGACAGGGCGTTCCAGATACGCAGTATTTT. As protein: CASSPRQGVPDTQYF.

J is TRBJ2-7 and V is TRBV7-2; D tentatively reads TRBD1 or TRBD2 (7 bases each). Germline-derived CDR1 and CDR2 are SGHTA and FQGNSA. Trimming took off 2 bases at V and 3 bases at J, with 17 bases between the two ends. The CDR3 loop spans 16 amino acids. The CDR3 bases are TGTGCCAGCAGCTTAAGAGGGGGCGGGAGTGTCTACGAGCAGTACTTC. Translated: CASSLRGGGSVYEQYF.

Many counts were recorded for this clone. DNA for the CDR3: TGTGCCAGCAGCCCGGAGATCCATTCTAGCACAGATACGCAGTATTTT. Protein: CASSPEIHSSTDTQYF. The chain has TRBV5-4 and TRBJ2-3; D ambiguous. The CDR3 runs 16 residues. V was trimmed by 4 bases and J by 0 bases, leaving 15 bases between them. Germline V CDR1 and CDR2: SGHNT, YYREEE (reference sequence).

The chain carries TRBV11-3 and TRBJ2-2; possible D gene TRBD2, 5 bases. This CDR3 is built from 17 residues. CDR1 is SGHNT and CDR2 is YENEEA in the germline V gene. V was trimmed by 0 bases and J by 4 bases, leaving 15 bases between them. The CDR3 bases are TGTGCCAGCAGCTTAGAAATTGGGCTAGAGGGCACCGGGGAGCTGTTTTTT. Translating gives CASSLEIGLEGTGELFF.

The gene calls are TRBV19 and TRBJ2-7, with D perhaps matching TRBD1 (6 bases). CDR1 is LNHDA and CDR2 is SQIVND in the germline V gene (reference sequence). The CDR3 is 18 residues long. Between the trimmed V and J ends, which lost 2 bases and 2 bases, there was a span of 22 bases. CDR3 sequence (DNA): TGTGCCAGTAGTATAAAGGCCCCGAGCCTAGGGGGAACCTACGAGCAGTACTTC. Protein sequence: CASSIKAPSLGGTYEQYF.

This clone was seen more than once but under ten times. The chain is built from TRBV5-1 and TRBJ2-2, with D perhaps TRBD1 (6 bases). Trimming cost V 1 base and J 1 base, with 11 bases left between them. The CDR3 loop spans 16 amino acids. CDR1 and CDR2 (germline): SGHRS, YFSETQ. The CDR3 sequence is CASSLTGNGNTGELFF. DNA of the CDR3: TGCGCCAGCAGCTTGACAGGGAATGGGAACACCGGGGAGCTGTTTTTT.

This sequence joins TRBV30 and TRBJ2-1; 7 nucleotides agree with TRBD2. The V gene's germline CDR1 is GTSNPN and CDR2 SVGIG (reference sequence). This CDR3 has 15 residues. The ends lost 4 bases at V and 7 bases at J; junction bases unmatched: 13. The CDR3 here is CAWTPAASGTNEQFF. In DNA form, the CDR3 reads TGTGCCTGGACGCCGGCGGCTAGCGGAACTAATGAGCAGTTCTTC.